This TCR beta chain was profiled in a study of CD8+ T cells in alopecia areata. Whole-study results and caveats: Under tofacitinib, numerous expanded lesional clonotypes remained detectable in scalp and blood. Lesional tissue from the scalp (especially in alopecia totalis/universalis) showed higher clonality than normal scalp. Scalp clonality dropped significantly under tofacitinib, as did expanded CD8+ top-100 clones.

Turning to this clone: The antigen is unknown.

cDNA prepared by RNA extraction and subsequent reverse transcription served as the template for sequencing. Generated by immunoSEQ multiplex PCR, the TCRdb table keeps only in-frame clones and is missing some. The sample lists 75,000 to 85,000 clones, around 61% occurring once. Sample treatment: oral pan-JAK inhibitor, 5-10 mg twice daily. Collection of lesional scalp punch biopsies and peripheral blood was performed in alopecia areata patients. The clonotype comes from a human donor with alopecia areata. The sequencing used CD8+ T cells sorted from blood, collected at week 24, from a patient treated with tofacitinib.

CDR3 DNA sequence: TGTGCCAGCTCGGACATTTACAATGAGCAGTTCTTC. This sequence encodes CASSDIYNEQFF. The chain links TRBV18 to TRBJ2-1; D is perhaps TRBD1 (5 bases). Germline CDR1 KGHSH, CDR2 LQKENI. Trimming removed 6 bases from V and 4 bases from J, with 7 bases in between. This CDR3 comprises 12 residues.